This is a list of T cell receptor beta chains from one sample in a study of OX40 agonist ivuxolimab in advanced cancers. TCRdb's copy holds only in-frame clones and misses some; the assay was immunoSEQ multiplex PCR. Of about 46,000 clones in the sample, roughly 90% are singletons; the top ten hold about 10%. Sequences were derived from CD4+ or CD8+ T cells sorted from blood, sampled in a trial of the OX40 agonist ivuxolimab. These receptors originate from an adult with an advanced solid tumor such as melanoma, head and neck, liver or kidney cancer. CDR3s include the opening cysteine and the closing phenylalanine or tryptophan. Size tells how often a clone was seen (once, few, many) or the class of an expanded clone, and some rows leave it out.

cdr3_length	clone_size	v_call	j_call	cdr3_aa
19	once	TRBV7-9	TRBJ2-4	CASSFVLAGRRHFANIQYF
13	-	TRBV6-9	TRBJ1-1	CASSEGDTDEAFF
13	-	TRBV27	TRBJ2-7	CASSWAGSYEQYF
12	-	TRBV5-1	TRBJ2-1	CASSLWGSEQFF
16	-	TRBV14	TRBJ2-1	CASSQGAGRFGNEQFF
14	-	TRBV5-1	TRBJ1-5	CASSLTGINQPQHF
19	-	TRBV4-3	TRBJ2-1	CASSQVRFNGLETYNEQFF
13	-	TRBV27	TRBJ1-2	CASSLGQGFGYTF
16	-	TRBV9	TRBJ1-3	CASSVTGATSGNTIYF
16	-	TRBV7-9	TRBJ2-1	CASSPRSGGPYNEQFF
15	-	TRBV6-6	TRBJ2-1	CASSLSGGSYNEQFF
14	-	TRBV19	TRBJ1-3	CAAGAGVDGNTIYF
17	-	TRBV11-2	TRBJ1-1	CASSLPHSTGFGTEAFF
14	-	TRBV6-5	TRBJ2-7	CASSYRGQHYEQYF
14	-	TRBV10-3	TRBJ1-1	CAITPGQSGTEAFF
15	-	TRBV4-1	TRBJ2-3	CASSQREGRTDTQYF
12	-	TRBV28	TRBJ2-1	CASAAGHNEQFF
15	-	TRBV5-5	TRBJ2-7	CASTSPLRDTYEQYF
19	-	TRBV18	TRBJ1-2	CASSPERGSRRHGRYGYTF
15	-	TRBV4-3	-	CASSQDRDRSYEQYF
16	-	TRBV27	TRBJ2-1	CASSLLPGDRVDEQFF
16	-	TRBV7-3	TRBJ2-2	CASSLWLAGVSGELFF
18	-	TRBV7-6	TRBJ2-3	CASTLNPLAGFRADTQYF
15	-	TRBV10-3	TRBJ1-4	CAISESRATNEKLFF
16	-	TRBV4-1	TRBJ2-3	CASSQGWGLAGDTQYF
15	-	TRBV6-5	TRBJ1-1	CASSYGGSMNTEAFF
11	-	TRBV5-5	TRBJ1-3	CASAHGNTIYF
15	-	TRBV5-4	TRBJ1-6	CASSIRALGHSPLHF
13	-	TRBV11-3	TRBJ2-7	CASSPGTGGEQYF
14	few	TRBV10-2	TRBJ1-2	CASSDLVGGYGYTF
15	-	TRBV19	TRBJ1-1	CASSIRSRGALGAFF
15	-	TRBV6-5	TRBJ2-1	CASSSSGGVNNEQFF
15	-	TRBV7-8	TRBJ2-7	CASREIPRGSYEQYF
14	-	TRBV11-3	TRBJ1-1	CASSLAALNTEAFF
15	-	TRBV4-1	TRBJ1-1	CASTQVGTLWTEAFF
16	-	TRBV7-6	TRBJ2-1	CASSSTTSFSYNEQFF
15	-	TRBV11-3	TRBJ2-5	CASSFSGGREETQYF
15	-	TRBV7-6	TRBJ2-3	CASSSEGARTDTQYF
15	-	TRBV28	TRBJ2-1	CASSLSGTSGRVEFF
14	-	TRBV4-3	TRBJ2-7	CASSQDRTLYEQYF
16	few	TRBV9	TRBJ2-2	CASSVDSGRNTGELFF
13	-	TRBV28	TRBJ1-2	CASSFQGSYGYTF
15	once	TRBV29-1	TRBJ2-7	CSVEDRRELSYEQYF
16	-	TRBV10-1	TRBJ2-5	CATPKVQGAGRETQYF
11	-	TRBV20-1	TRBJ2-7	CSARDINEQYF
13	-	TRBV6-5	TRBJ1-1	CASNRGQNTEAFF
14	-	TRBV7-2	TRBJ2-7	CASSSRLDFYEQYF
14	-	TRBV5-1	TRBJ2-7	CASSWGLASYEQYF
14	-	TRBV29-1	TRBJ1-3	CSVEPGDSGNTIYF
15	-	TRBV4-3	TRBJ1-2	CASSQERTDSYGYTF
15	-	TRBV13	TRBJ2-5	CASSWRVSGPETQYF
12	-	TRBV13	TRBJ1-5	CASSLGSQPQHF
14	-	TRBV7-9	TRBJ2-7	CASSFSGSINEQYF
14	-	TRBV4-3	TRBJ2-1	CASSQGIGRNEQFF
11	once	TRBV5-1	TRBJ2-1	CASSLDFMQFF
14	-	TRBV9	TRBJ1-1	CASSVGQLNTEAFF
13	-	TRBV19	TRBJ2-2	CASSLRDTGELFF
16	-	TRBV5-1	TRBJ1-3	CASSLFGDRVGNTIYF
14	-	TRBV19	TRBJ2-7	CASSPWARGREQYF
16	-	TRBV21-1	TRBJ2-3	CASSKGGTGYTDTQYF